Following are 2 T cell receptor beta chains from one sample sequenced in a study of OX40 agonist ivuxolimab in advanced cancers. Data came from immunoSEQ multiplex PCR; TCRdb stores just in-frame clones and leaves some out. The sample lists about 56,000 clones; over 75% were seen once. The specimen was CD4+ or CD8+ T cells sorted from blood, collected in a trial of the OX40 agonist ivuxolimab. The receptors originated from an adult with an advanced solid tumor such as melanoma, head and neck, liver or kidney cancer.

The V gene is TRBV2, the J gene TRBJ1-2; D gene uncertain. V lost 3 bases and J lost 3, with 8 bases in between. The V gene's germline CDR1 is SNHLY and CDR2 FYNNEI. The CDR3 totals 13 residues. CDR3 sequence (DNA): TGTGCCAGCAGTGAGGACTCCTACTATGGCTACACCTTC. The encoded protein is CASSEDSYYGYTF.

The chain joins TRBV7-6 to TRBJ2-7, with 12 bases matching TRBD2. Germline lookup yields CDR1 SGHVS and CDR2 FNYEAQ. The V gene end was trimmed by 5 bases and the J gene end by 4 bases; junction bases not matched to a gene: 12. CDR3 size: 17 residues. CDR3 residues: CASSKDPSGRAGYEQYF. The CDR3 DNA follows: TGTGCCAGCAGCAAAGATCCTAGCGGGAGGGCCGGGTACGAGCAGTACTTC.